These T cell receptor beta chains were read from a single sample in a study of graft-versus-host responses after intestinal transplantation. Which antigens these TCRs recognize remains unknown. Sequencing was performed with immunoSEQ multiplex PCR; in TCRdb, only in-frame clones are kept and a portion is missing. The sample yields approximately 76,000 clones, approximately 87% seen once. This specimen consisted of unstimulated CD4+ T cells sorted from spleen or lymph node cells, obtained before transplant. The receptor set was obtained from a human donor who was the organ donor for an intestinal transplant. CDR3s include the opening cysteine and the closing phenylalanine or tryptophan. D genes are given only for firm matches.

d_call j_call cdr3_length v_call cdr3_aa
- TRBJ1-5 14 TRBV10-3 CAISEGGVEQPQHF
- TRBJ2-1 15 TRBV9 CASSVDLSSYNEQFF
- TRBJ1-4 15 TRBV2 CASTGHISTNEKLFF
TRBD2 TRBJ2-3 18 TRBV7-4 CASSPGLAGGLGTDTQYF
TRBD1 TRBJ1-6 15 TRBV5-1 CASSLGQGGNSPLHF
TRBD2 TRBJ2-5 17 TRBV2 CASSENELAVSQETQYF
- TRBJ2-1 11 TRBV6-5 CASSAYNEQFF
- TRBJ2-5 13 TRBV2 CASSIDNQETQYF
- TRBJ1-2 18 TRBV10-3 CAISEPPGGGTFNYGYTF
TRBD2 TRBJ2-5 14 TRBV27 CASSLLGGEETQYF
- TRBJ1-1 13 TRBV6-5 CASRQGLFTEAFF
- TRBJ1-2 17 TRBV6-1 CASSAAFQGRVGYGYTF
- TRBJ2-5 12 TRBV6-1 CASSEVGETQYF
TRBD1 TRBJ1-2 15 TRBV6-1 CASSEALLDRRGYTF
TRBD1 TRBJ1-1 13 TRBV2 CASRADRGTEAFF
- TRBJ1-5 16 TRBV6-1 CASSEVTGVGGQPQHF
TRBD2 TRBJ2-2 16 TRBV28 CASSLNQGGYTGELFF
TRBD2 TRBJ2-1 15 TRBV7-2 CASSRRTSGYNEQFF
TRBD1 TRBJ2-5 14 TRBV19 CASSPRQGWETQYF
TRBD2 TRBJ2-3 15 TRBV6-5 CASSYGGESTDTQYF
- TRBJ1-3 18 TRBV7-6 CASSLDPNFDNPGNTIYF
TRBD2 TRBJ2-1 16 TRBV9 CASSAGTSGGVELQFF
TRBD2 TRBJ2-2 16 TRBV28 CASSLTSGGATGELFF
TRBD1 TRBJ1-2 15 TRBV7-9 CASSLVGQTSYGYTF
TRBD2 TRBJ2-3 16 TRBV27 CASSTLAGASTDTQYF
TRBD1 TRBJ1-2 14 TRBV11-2 CASSFLKGAGGYTF
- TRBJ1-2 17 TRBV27 CASSLSVRGNHNYGYTF
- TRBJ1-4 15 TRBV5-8 CASSSGKGLNEKLFF
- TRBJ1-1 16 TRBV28 CATIRDYPARNTEAFF
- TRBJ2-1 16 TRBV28 CASSTKRPRFYNEQFF
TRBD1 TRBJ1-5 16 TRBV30 CAWSKYGTGGNQPQHF
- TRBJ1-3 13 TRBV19 CASSIEAGNTIYF
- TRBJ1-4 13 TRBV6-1 CASSARGNEKLFF
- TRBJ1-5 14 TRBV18 CASSDTGPNQPQHF
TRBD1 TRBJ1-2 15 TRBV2 CASSPFGTGEWVGTF
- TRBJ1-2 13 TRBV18 CASSATVNYGYTF
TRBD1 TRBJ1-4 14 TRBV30 CAWSQGQGIEKLFF
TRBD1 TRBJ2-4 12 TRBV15 CATSTGQDIQYF
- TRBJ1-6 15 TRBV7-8 CASSLAGSNNSPLHF
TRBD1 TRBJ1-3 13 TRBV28 CASSLQGARTIYF
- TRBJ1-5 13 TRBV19 CASRPGVNQPQHF
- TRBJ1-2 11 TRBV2 CASYRRGGYTF
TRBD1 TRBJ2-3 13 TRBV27 CASSLQGADTQYF
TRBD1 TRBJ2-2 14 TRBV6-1 CASRGTGNTGELFF
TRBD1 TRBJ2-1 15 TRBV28 CASSLLGTGSNEQFF
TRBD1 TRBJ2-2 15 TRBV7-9 CASSLGQGNTGELFF
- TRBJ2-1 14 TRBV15 CATSTLQGGNEQFF
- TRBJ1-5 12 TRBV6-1 CASRQTSGPQHF
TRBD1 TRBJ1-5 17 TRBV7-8 CASSFSVRQGSNQPQHF
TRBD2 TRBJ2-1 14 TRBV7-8 CASSLSGGVNEQFF
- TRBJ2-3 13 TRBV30 CAWEGGPEDTQYF
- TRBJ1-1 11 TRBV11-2 CASGERREAFF
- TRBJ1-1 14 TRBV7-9 CASSDYRMNTEAFF
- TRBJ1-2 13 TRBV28 CASRVRLTYGYTF
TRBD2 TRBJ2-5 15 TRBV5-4 CASSLTSGAQETQYF
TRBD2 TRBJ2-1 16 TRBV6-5 CASSYSLADYYNEQFF
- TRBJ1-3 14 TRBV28 CASSPRTSGNTIYF
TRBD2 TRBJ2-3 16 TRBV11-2 CASSLGSVAGIDTQYF
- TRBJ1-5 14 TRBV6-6 CASSYAGGTQSQHF
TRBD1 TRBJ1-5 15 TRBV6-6 CASSTGVARIQPQHF